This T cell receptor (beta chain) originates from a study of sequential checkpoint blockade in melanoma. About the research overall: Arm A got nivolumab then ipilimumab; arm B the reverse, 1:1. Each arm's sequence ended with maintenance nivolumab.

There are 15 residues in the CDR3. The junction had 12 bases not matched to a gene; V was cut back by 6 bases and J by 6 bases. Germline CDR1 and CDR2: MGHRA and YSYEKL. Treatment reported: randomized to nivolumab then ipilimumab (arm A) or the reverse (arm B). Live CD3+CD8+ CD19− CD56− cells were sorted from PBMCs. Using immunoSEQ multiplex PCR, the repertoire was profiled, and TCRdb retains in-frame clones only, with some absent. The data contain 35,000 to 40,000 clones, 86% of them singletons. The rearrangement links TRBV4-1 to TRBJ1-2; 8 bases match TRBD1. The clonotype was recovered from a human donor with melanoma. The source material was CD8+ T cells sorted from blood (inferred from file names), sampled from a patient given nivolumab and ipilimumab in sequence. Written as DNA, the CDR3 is TGCGCCAGCAGGGGGGGGCCGGGACAGGCCGATGGCTACACCTTC. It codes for CASRGGPGQADGYTF.